Sequencing of this TCR beta chain was carried out in a study of T cell repertoires in cytomegalovirus infection. For the study at large: CMV infection plus the matching HLA type was flagged by public TCR beta signatures.

The table lists this clonotype with a few counts. TCRdb reprocessed the reads with MiXCR, giving one entry per CDR3 protein. Seen here are 350,000 to 500,000 distinct CDR3 sequences, 31% observed once, and the top ten hold roughly an eighth. The sample was PBMCs. The clonotype originates from a human donor in good health (CMV status not recorded). Some clones in this sample may be carry-over from other donors' samples.

This CDR3 reads CASSFSGKETQYF. The DNA of the CDR3 is TGTGCCAGCAGCTTTTCCGGTAAAGAGACCCAGTACTTC. J is TRBJ2-5 and V is TRBV5-5; D gene unclear. Germline CDR1 and CDR2: SGHKS and YYEKEE (reference sequence). Trimming removed 2 bases at V and 3 bases at J, with 8 bases between. The CDR3 contains 13 residues.